The source of this TCR beta chain is a study of T cells in localized non-small cell lung cancer. Per the germline V gene, CDR1 is SGHRS and CDR2 is YFSETQ. With V trimmed by 4 bases and J by 4 bases, 6 bases remained unmatched. CDR3 length equals 15 residues. Produced via immunoSEQ multiplex PCR; TCRdb's table is partial and in-frame only. Among around 50,000 clones listed, around four fifths were seen once. Findings of the study overall: In uninvolved adjacent lung, T cell clonality reached its highest value, exceeding tumor.

Note on this clone: Its antigen is unknown.

The source is a female donor older than 55 with stage II squamous cell lung carcinoma. The chain couples TRBV5-1 to TRBJ1-4, with 8 bases identical to TRBD1. Material: peripheral blood, obtained before any cancer treatment. The CDR3 reads CASSRQGAHNEKLFF. The CDR3 DNA sequence: TGCGCCAGCAGCCGCCAGGGGGCCCATAATGAAAAACTGTTTTTT.